This paragraph covers one TCR beta chain sequence. Its antigen is undetermined. This sample was taken from a study of T cells in Graves' hyperthyroidism and ophthalmopathy. Amplification targeted TCR beta CDR3 regions from RNA transcripts. The HTBI primer set served for first-round RT-PCR of the TCR CDR3. MiXCR, applied by TCRdb to the multiplex PCR reads, yields one record per CDR3 protein. Of 280,000 or so distinct CDR3 sequences listed, less than 30% are singletons. General study findings and limits: Blood also held most thyroid clonotypes expanded beyond 0.001.

PBMCs came from more than 9 ml fresh peripheral blood. The specimen sequenced was blood. The TCR was taken from a man aged 35 to 55 with Graves' hyperthyroidism that later progressed to Graves' ophthalmopathy.

The CDR3 reads CASSFRTASYEQYF. The CDR3 DNA reads as TGTGCCAGCAGCTTCCGGACTGCATCCTACGAGCAGTACTTC. The chain has TRBV7-2 and TRBJ2-7; TRBD2 is a possible D gene (5 bases). Trimming removed 3 bases at V and 1 base at J, with 10 bases between. The CDR3 is 14 amino acids. Germline CDR1 and CDR2: SGHTA and FQGNSA.